The 32 T cell receptor beta chains listed next were all sequenced from one sample in a study of CD8+CD57+ T cells in acquired aplastic anemia. Genomic DNA was employed as the template in profiling TCR beta VDJ and CDR3. TCRdb re-derived calls from the reads in MiXCR, one entry per CDR3 protein. This sample has 150,000 to 200,000 distinct CDR3 sequences, with 60% to 70% found just once. Material: sorted CD4+, CD8+, or CD8+CD57+ T cells (not recorded which) from PBMCs. The receptors originated from a human donor in good health.

The chain employs TRBV10-1 and TRBJ1-2; the D gene is possibly TRBD1 (5 bases). Germline-derived CDR1 and CDR2 are WNHNN and SYGVQD (reference sequence). The V end was cut by 7 bases, the J end by 4 bases, with 16 bases between. The CDR3 sequence is 14 residues long. CDR3 DNA sequence: TGCGCCAGCATCCCGCCGAAGGGGAGCTATGGCTACACCTTC. This gives the protein CASIPPKGSYGYTF.

In this sample, this clonotype turned up many times. The chain links TRBV6-5 to TRBJ2-6, with D unresolved. Germline lookup yields CDR1 MNHEY and CDR2 SVGAGI. The ends were cut back, 4 bases at V and 2 bases at J, with 9 bases in the middle. This CDR3 contains 15 residues. The CDR3 coding sequence is TGTGCCAGCAGTTTGTCTAGTCCTGGGGCCAACGTCCTGACTTTC. Amino acid sequence: CASSLSSPGANVLTF.

The chain recombines TRBV12-3 or TRBV12-4 with TRBJ1-1; D remains ambiguous. V was pared by 6 bases and J by 3 bases, with 14 bases between. This CDR3 is 14 amino acids long. The DNA of the CDR3 is TGTGCCAGCAGCCCTGACCTGGTCGACACTGAAGCTTTCTTT. As protein: CASSPDLVDTEAFF.

The chain combines TRBV24-1 with TRBJ1-1; 8 bases match TRBD1. This CDR3 is 16 amino acids long. The V gene end was trimmed by 2 bases and the J gene end by 5 bases; junction bases not matched to a gene: 9. Per the germline V gene, CDR1 is KGHDR and CDR2 is SFDVKD. As DNA, the CDR3 is TGTGCCACCAGTGATTCCCAGGGGGCAAAGGGAACTGAAGCTTTCTTT. Protein product: CATSDSQGAKGTEAFF.

This clonotype was found many times. This chain uses TRBV9 with TRBJ2-1; possible D gene TRBD1, 6 bases. This CDR3 has 12 residues. Between the trimmed V and J ends, which lost 3 bases and 5 bases, there was a span of 6 bases. Looked up from germline, CDR1 is SGDLS and CDR2 is YYNGEE. The CDR3 here is CASSAGDNEQFF. The CDR3, as DNA: TGTGCCAGCAGCGCAGGGGACAATGAGCAGTTCTTC.

A remark on this clonotype: The junction differs from germline at one of its ends, possibly a read error. This chain uses TRBV7-9 with TRBJ2-5; D is perhaps TRBD1 or TRBD2 (5 bases each). The length of the CDR3 is 12 residues. CDR1 SEHNR and CDR2 FQNEAQ come from the germline V gene (reference sequence). This CDR3 reads CASSLAGDSPFF. DNA of the CDR3: TGTGCCAGCAGCTTAGCGGGAGACAGTCCTTTCTTT.

This clonotype was detected many times. The chain joins TRBV6-5 to TRBJ2-1, with 10 bases lining up with TRBD2. J gave up 6 bases and V 4 bases, and 3 bases lay outside the gene matches. CDR1 is MNHEY, CDR2 SVGAGI, per germline. The CDR3 covers 14 residues. CDR3 in amino acids: CASSSSGSRNEQFF. The CDR3, as DNA: TGTGCCAGCAGTTCTAGCGGGAGCCGCAATGAGCAGTTCTTC.

The rearrangement links TRBV20-1 to TRBJ2-6; a possible D gene is TRBD1 (5 bases). V was cut by 3 bases and J by 3 bases, with 12 bases left in between. CDR3 length: 15 amino acids. CDR1 DFQATT and CDR2 SNEGSKA come from the germline V gene (reference sequence). In nucleotides, the CDR3 is TGCAGTGCTAGGGCCCAAGGGGTTGGGGCCAACGTCCTGACTTTC. Residues: CSARAQGVGANVLTF.

This clonotype is a singleton in its sample. The V and J genes are TRBV10-1 and TRBJ1-1, with 9 bases matching TRBD1. This CDR3 has 17 amino acids. V lost 4 bases and J lost 4; bases outside the gene matches: 13. The germline CDR1 and CDR2 sequences are WNHNN and SYGVQD (reference sequence). The CDR3: CASSGPGDRVEGTEAFF. The CDR3 nucleotides read TGCGCCAGCAGTGGACCGGGGGACAGGGTAGAGGGCACTGAAGCTTTCTTT.

The genes are TRBV3-1 and TRBJ1-4; 7 nucleotides align to TRBD1. The germline V gene encodes CDR1 LGHDT and CDR2 YNNKEL (reference sequence). The CDR3 sequence is 14 residues long. Trimming removed 4 bases from V and 2 bases from J; junction bases left unmatched: 1. CDR3 sequence (DNA): TGTGCCAGCAGCCGACAGGGCACTAATGAAAAACTGTTTTTT. This codes for CASSRQGTNEKLFF.

The rearrangement links TRBV13 to TRBJ2-1, with D maybe TRBD2 (5 bases). CDR1 PRHDT and CDR2 FYEKMQ come from the germline V gene (reference sequence). The ends were cut back, 5 bases at V and 6 bases at J, with 11 bases in the middle. The CDR3 extends over 13 amino acids. CDR3 DNA sequence: TGTGCCAGCAGCAAACTAGGGATCAATGAGCAGTTCTTC. Translation: CASSKLGINEQFF.

This clonotype appeared many times. V and J are TRBV15 and TRBJ2-2; tentative D call: TRBD1 (6 bases). CDR1 LNHNV and CDR2 YYDKDF come from the germline V gene (reference sequence). V was cut by 8 bases and J by 7 bases, with 14 bases left in between. The CDR3 contains 13 residues. The CDR3 DNA follows: TGTGCCACCTCCGCAGGGGTGGGCGGGGAGCTGTTTTTT. Translated: CATSAGVGGELFF.

This clonotype was observed at least ten times. The genes are TRBV12-3 or TRBV12-4 and TRBJ2-3, with 10 bases aligning to TRBD2. The CDR3 length is 16 residues. V gave up 4 bases and J gave up 5 bases; unmatched junction bases: 9. The CDR3: CASSSHLAGDKDTQYF. For the CDR3, the DNA is TGTGCCAGCAGTTCTCATCTAGCGGGAGACAAAGATACGCAGTATTTT.

V is TRBV6-6 and J is TRBJ2-7; 8 nucleotides agree with TRBD1. Germline V CDR1 and CDR2: MNHNY, SVGAGI (reference sequence). V shed 8 bases, J shed 2 bases, and the junction held 5 bases outside the gene matches. The CDR3 contains 13 residues. Here the CDR3 DNA reads TGTGCCAGCCGGGACAGGAGTACCTACGAGCAGTACTTC. It encodes CASRDRSTYEQYF.

The chain combines TRBV7-2 with TRBJ1-1; D is unclear. The V gene's germline CDR1 is SGHTA and CDR2 FQGNSA. The CDR3 totals 13 residues. V gave up 5 bases and J gave up 2 bases, with 9 bases separating them. The DNA of the CDR3 is TGTGCCAGCAGCCGAGGGATAAACACTGAAGCTTTCTTT. It codes for CASSRGINTEAFF.

To note about this clonotype: Sequence at one end of the junction differs from germline and may be a read error. The chain carries TRBV29-1 and TRBJ1-1; a weak D match, TRBD1 (5 bases). Germline V gene sequence: CDR1 SQVTM, CDR2 ANQGSEA. The CDR3 length is 15 residues. In nucleotides, the CDR3 is TGCAGCGCTACCCCTAGGAGGCTGGAGGACACTGAAGCTTCCTTT. Protein product: CSATPRRLEDTEASF. The full variable domain, in which reference TRBV29-1 and TRBJ1-1 provide the parts outside the CDR3, is SAVISQKPSRDICQRGTSLTIQCQVDSQVTMMFWYRQQPGQSLTLIATANQGSEATYESGFVIDKFPISRPNLTFSTLTVSNMSPEDSSIYLCSATPRRLEDTEASFGQGTRLTVV.

Note on this clonotype: Being one base from a much bigger clone, this may be a read error. V gene TRBV4-3 combines with J gene TRBJ2-1; TRBD1 or TRBD2 may be the D gene (5 bases each). Germline V gives CDR1 LGHNA, CDR2 YSLEER. Trimming removed 8 bases from V and 3 bases from J, with 11 bases in between. The CDR3 has 13 residues. Written as DNA, the CDR3 is TGCGCCAGCCGGGGCTCTTTCTACAATGAGCAGTTCTTC. It yields the protein CASRGSFYNEQFF.

The sample holds a few counts of this clonotype. A much larger clone differs from this one at a single base, so this may be a read error. This chain joins TRBV4-3 and TRBJ2-7; TRBD2 matches at 7 bases. After removal of 3 bases from V and 1 base from J, the junction contained 6 bases not matched to a gene. CDR1 is LGHNA, CDR2 YSLEER, per germline. The CDR3 spans 15 residues. The CDR3 DNA follows: TGCGCCAGCAGCCACGCCTCTAGCGGTTCCTACGAGCAGTACTTC. It encodes CASSHASSGSYEQYF.

This clonotype was seen repeatedly, ten times or more. J is TRBJ2-7 and V is TRBV25-1; 8 bases match TRBD1. The length of the CDR3 is 15 residues. CDR1 is MGHDK and CDR2 is SYGVNS in the germline V gene. V lost 3 bases to trimming and J lost 1 base; unmatched junction nucleotides: 5. CDR3 coding DNA: TGTGCCAGCAGTGACAGTACAGGGGGATCCTACGAGCAGTACTTC. Translating gives CASSDSTGGSYEQYF.

This CDR3 reads CSARDLGLAFF. Written as DNA, the CDR3 is TGCAGTGCTAGAGATCTTGGGCTAGCTTTCTTT. This rearrangement joins TRBV20-1 to TRBJ1-1, with D hard to call. Trimming took off 0 bases at V and 10 bases at J, with 9 bases between the two ends. This CDR3 has 11 amino acids. CDR1 is DFQATT and CDR2 is SNEGSKA in the germline V gene (reference sequence).

V gene TRBV19 combines with J gene TRBJ2-1; 12 positions match TRBD1. CDR3 length equals 15 residues. Germline CDR1 reads LNHDA; CDR2 reads SQIVND (reference sequence). J was trimmed by 7 bases and V by 9 bases; bases with no gene match: 10. The CDR3 nucleotides read TGTGCCAGCAGACCCGGGACAGGGGGCCGGAATGAGCAGTTCTTC. Protein: CASRPGTGGRNEQFF.

The rearrangement uses TRBV5-4 and TRBJ2-7; D gene uncertain. CDR1 SGHNT and CDR2 YYREEE come from the germline V gene (reference sequence). The CDR3 covers 15 residues. The V gene lost 5 bases and the J gene lost 1 base, with 16 bases spanning the gap. The CDR3 reads CASSFSGPLSYEQYF. CDR3 in DNA: TGTGCCAGCAGTTTCTCGGGCCCCCTTTCCTACGAGCAGTACTTC.

In this sample, this clonotype turned up once. CDR3 in amino acids: CSARGHFRTGPFSYEQYF. The CDR3, as DNA: TGCAGTGCTAGAGGGCACTTTAGGACAGGCCCGTTCTCCTACGAGCAGTACTTC. The V and J genes are TRBV20-1 and TRBJ2-7; 7 bases are a match to TRBD1. CDR1 is DFQATT and CDR2 is SNEGSKA in the germline V gene (reference sequence). Germline trimming cut 1 base from V and 0 bases from J; bases unmatched to any gene: 15. The CDR3 runs to 18 residues.

The chain employs TRBV2 and TRBJ2-7; D is possibly TRBD2 (6 bases). Germline-derived CDR1 and CDR2 are SNHLY and FYNNEI. The CDR3 has 12 residues. Trimming left V 7 bases short and J 3 bases short, with 10 bases between. CDR3 in amino acids: CASISGGYEQYF. In DNA form, the CDR3 reads TGTGCCAGCATATCCGGGGGCTACGAGCAGTACTTC.

This clonotype appeared many times. The chain joins TRBV2 to TRBJ2-1, with TRBD2 as a possible D gene (5 bases). Germline CDR1 reads SNHLY; CDR2 reads FYNNEI. This CDR3 spans 14 amino acids. Trimming took off 1 base at V and 5 bases at J, with 9 bases between the two ends. The CDR3 loop reads CASSEGTADNEQFF. In DNA, the CDR3 is TGTGCCAGCAGTGAAGGGACTGCAGACAATGAGCAGTTCTTC.

This clonotype was observed a handful of times. The chain has TRBV2 and TRBJ1-1; no definite D call. The ends were cut back, 4 bases at V and 1 base at J, with 7 bases in the middle. The CDR3 sequence is 13 residues long. In germline, CDR1 is SNHLY, CDR2 FYNNEI. CDR3 DNA sequence: TGTGCCAGCAGTGTGATCAGGAACACTGAAGCTTTCTTT. Protein: CASSVIRNTEAFF.

The chain has TRBV10-3 and TRBJ1-2; maybe TRBD1 (5 bases). This CDR3 has 13 residues. V lost 10 bases to trimming and J lost 2 bases, with 14 bases between them. The germline V gene has CDR1 ENHRY and CDR2 SYGVKD. CDR3 coding DNA: TGTGCCAGCGGACAAGGCCTAAACTATGGCTACACCTTC. This translates into CASGQGLNYGYTF.

V and J are TRBV7-9 and TRBJ2-7; D may be TRBD1 or TRBD2 (5 bases each). The CDR3 sequence is 16 residues long. Germline CDR1 and CDR2: SEHNR and FQNEAQ (reference sequence). V dropped 5 bases and J dropped 3 bases, with 20 bases sitting between them. CDR3 DNA: TGTGCCAGCAGCCCATCTGATTTGGGACCTAACTACGAGCAGTACTTC. Amino acid sequence: CASSPSDLGPNYEQYF.

This sequence joins TRBV18 and TRBJ2-7, with 7 bases aligning to TRBD1. Germline lookup yields CDR1 KGHSH and CDR2 LQKENI. The CDR3 sequence is 11 residues long. The ends lost 5 bases at V and 6 bases at J; junction bases unmatched: 1. Here the CDR3 reads CASSNRGEQYF. The CDR3 DNA is TGTGCCAGCTCAAACAGGGGCGAGCAGTACTTC.

This chain joins TRBV5-1 and TRBJ2-2; D is uncertain. Germline V gene data show CDR1 as SGHRS and CDR2 as YFSETQ. This CDR3 has 15 residues. Trimming took 1 base from V and 1 from J, leaving 8 bases between them. CDR3 coding DNA: TGCGCCAGCAGCTTGTCGGGCCTGAACACCGGGGAGCTGTTTTTT. It translates to CASSLSGLNTGELFF.

The sample holds many counts of this clonotype. CDR3 nucleotides: TGCGCCAGCAGCCAAGATGGGGGAGACGAGCAGTACTTC. Translation: CASSQDGGDEQYF. This chain connects TRBV4-3 to TRBJ2-7; D may correspond to TRBD1 or TRBD2 (5 bases each). V lost 0 bases and J 5 bases, leaving 8 bases between the germline ends. The CDR3 runs to 13 residues. Per the germline V gene, CDR1 is LGHNA and CDR2 is YSLEER.

As concerns this clonotype: The junction departs from germline at one end; a sequencing error may be responsible. V gene TRBV7-7 combines with J gene TRBJ2-5; tentatively, D is TRBD1 (5 bases). The CDR3 length is 14 residues. Germline-derived CDR1 and CDR2 are SSHAT and FNYEAQ (reference sequence). CDR3 residues: CASSFTGLRETQYF. CDR3 DNA: TGTGCTAGCAGCTTTACAGGATTGAGGGAGACCCAGTACTTC.